This T cell receptor beta chain was observed in a study of cytomegalovirus exposure and HLA in healthy donors. The primer mix had 60 Vbeta and 13 Jbeta primers. The repertoire was sequenced with immunoSEQ multiplex PCR; TCRdb's copy has only in-frame clones and lacks some. This sample yields some 170,000 clones, of which approximately 80% are seen a single time; 1.5% to 2% belongs to the top ten. This CDR3 has 15 residues. With 1 base removed from V and 0 bases from J, the gap between germline ends came to 9 bases. Germline V CDR1 and CDR2: MGHRA, YSYEKL. General observations from the study: Immune exposure information comprised only CMV serostatus. Altogether, about 160 TCR beta chains were recorded as cytomegalovirus-associated. V- and J-gene trimming of TCR beta was linked (in a later analysis) to a missense DCLRE1C variant.

Details on this clone: Antigen unknown.

The chain carries TRBV4-1 and TRBJ1-2, with a weak D call TRBD1 (6 bases). This TCR was recovered from a young woman in good health and CMV-seronegative. Sequencing was done on a sample of PBMCs. This CDR3 is CASSQGDRTNYGYTF. The CDR3 DNA is TGCGCCAGCAGCCAAGGAGACAGGACTAACTATGGCTACACCTTC.